This T cell receptor beta chain was captured in a study of vaccination and CD4 T cells after COVID-19. Across the study: Post-vaccination samples were procured at a median of around 78 days following dose two (range 14 to 241).

The Oncomine TCR Beta short-read assay was applied to DNA of cultured CD4+ T cells. Genomic DNA was isolated from CD4+ T cells that had been cultured. TCRdb re-called the PCR reads through MiXCR, storing one row per CDR3 protein. The sample lists 20,000 or so distinct CDR3 sequences, roughly two fifths occurring once. As to treatment: roughly 10-day PBMC culture with coronavirus spike peptide pools or control peptides (ViraFEST assay). Cell culture was performed with around 2 million PBMCs per well in the presence of around 9.4 IU/ml IL-2 and around 9 ug/ml peptide pools. Remarks on this clonotype: Its antigen is unknown.

The receptor was isolated from a human donor who had recovered from COVID-19. The source material was CD4+ T cells from blood, cultured in vitro, sampled after SARS-CoV-2 vaccination.

The DNA of the CDR3 is TGTGCCACGATGCAACTGAACACTGAAGCTTTCTTT. Encoded protein: CATMQLNTEAFF. The chain employs TRBV11-2 and TRBJ1-1, with D hard to call. Germline-derived CDR1 and CDR2 are SGHAT and FQNNGV. This CDR3 comprises 12 residues. Trimming took 10 bases from V and 0 from J, leaving 9 bases between them.